One and the same sample provided the 8 T cell receptor beta chains below, sequenced in a study of cytomegalovirus exposure and HLA in healthy donors (TCRdb year 2017). Libraries were made using the immunoSEQ multiplex PCR assay. For the multiplex PCR, a mixture combining 60 forward primers for TCR Vbeta segments and 13 reverse primers for TCR Jbeta segments was used. What TCRdb holds here is the immuneACCESS table cut down to in-frame rearrangements. Part of the clones is not present; checked against another copy, under half of the missing clones reflect an unresolved V gene, and the others are unexplained. For this sample there are over 110,000 clones; approximately 80% appear just once. The ten most abundant clones make up about 10% of the sample. What was sequenced was PBMCs. These TCRs come from a woman between 45 and 65 years old in good health and CMV-seropositive.

V and J are TRBV9 and TRBJ1-1, with D unresolved. The germline V and J ends were trimmed by 3 bases and 4 bases, with 13 bases remaining between them. This CDR3 spans 14 amino acids. Germline V lookup: CDR1 SGDLS, CDR2 YYNGEE. The CDR3 here is CASSAGDLGTEAFF. The CDR3 nucleotides are TGTGCCAGCAGCGCCGGAGACCTGGGCACTGAAGCTTTCTTT.

The chain couples TRBV5-6 to TRBJ2-2; no clear D. Germline CDR1 reads SGHDT; CDR2 reads YYEEEE. CDR3 size: 15 residues. V lost 4 bases, J lost 8 bases, and 18 bases lay in between. Written as DNA, the CDR3 is TGTGCCAGCAGCCGTCCCCCGGGTATGGTGGGGGAGCTGTTTTTT. Translated: CASSRPPGMVGELFF.

CDR3 DNA: TGTGCCAGCACCGACTATCCAGATACGCAGTATTTT. Translating it yields CASTDYPDTQYF. The chain links TRBV7-8 to TRBJ2-3; TRBD2 might be the D (5 bases). The V and J ends lost 7 bases and 4 bases respectively, with 9 bases between them. Germline V gene sequence: CDR1 SGHVS, CDR2 FQNEAQ. This CDR3 has 12 residues. Full variable domain (missing parts from reference TRBV7-8 and TRBJ2-3): GAGVSQSPRYKVAKRGQDVALRCDPISGHVSLFWYQQALGQGPEFLTYFQNEAQLDKSGLPSDRFFAERPEGSVSTLKIQRTQQEDSAVYLCASTDYPDTQYFGPGTRLTVL.

This chain connects TRBV4-1 to TRBJ2-7; D unclear. The V and J ends lost 0 bases and 7 bases respectively, with 13 bases between them. Germline loops: CDR1 MGHRA, CDR2 YSYEKL. CDR3 size: 14 residues. The chain's CDR3 is CASSQEAPRGEQYF. CDR3 nucleotide sequence: TGCGCCAGCAGCCAAGAAGCCCCAAGAGGAGAGCAGTACTTC.

This clone has just a few counts. The genes are TRBV29-1 and TRBJ1-3, with D tentatively TRBD1 (6 bases). CDR3 length equals 14 residues. Trimming stripped 4 bases from V and 0 bases from J, with 10 bases between. CDR1 is SQVTM and CDR2 is ANQGSEA in the germline V gene. Written as DNA, the CDR3 is TGCAGCGTTGCCCGGGACAACTCTGGAAACACCATATATTTT. This gives the protein CSVARDNSGNTIYF.

This sequence joins TRBV9 and TRBJ1-1; 8 positions match TRBD1. With 0 bases clipped from V and 5 bases from J, the junction kept 3 bases outside the gene matches. The CDR3 totals 14 residues. Per the germline V gene, CDR1 is SGDLS and CDR2 is YYNGEE. The CDR3 reads CASSVVTGGTEAFF. CDR3 sequence (DNA): TGTGCCAGCAGCGTAGTTACAGGGGGGACTGAAGCTTTCTTT.

The chain couples TRBV7-3 to TRBJ2-3, with 12 bases that match TRBD2. CDR1 and CDR2 (germline): SGHTA, FQGTGA. V shed 4 bases, J shed 2 bases, and the junction held 4 bases outside the gene matches. The CDR3 contains 16 residues. CDR3 region: CASSSGTSGFTDTQYF. Here the CDR3 DNA reads TGTGCCAGCAGCTCGGGGACTAGCGGGTTCACAGATACGCAGTATTTT.

This chain joins TRBV5-5 and TRBJ1-2, with 7 bases aligning to TRBD1. The CDR3 is 15 residues long. V trimming: 2 bases; J trimming: 5 bases; junction bases outside the gene matches: 9. Germline values: CDR1 SGHKS, CDR2 YYEKEE (reference sequence). The chain's CDR3 is CASSFRGTLLYGYTF. CDR3 nucleotides: TGTGCCAGCAGCTTCAGGGGGACACTGCTTTATGGCTACACCTTC.